The 6 T cell receptor beta chains below come from one sample, sequenced in a study of cytomegalovirus exposure and HLA in healthy donors. The PCR ran on 60 Vbeta and 13 Jbeta primers. Repertoires were generated with immunoSEQ multiplex PCR, while TCRdb's copy carries only in-frame clones and drops some. Seen here are approximately 280,000 clones, roughly 90% observed once, and the top ten hold roughly 2.3%. Sequenced input: PBMCs. These receptors were taken from a woman aged 18-29 years in good health and CMV-seronegative.

The chain employs TRBV12-2 and TRBJ2-7; the table calls TRBD2, which could not be checked here. TRBV12-2 is described as a pseudogene. CDR3 length: 16 amino acids. The CDR3 loop reads CASRLLFLAGAYEQYF. The CDR3 nucleotides read TGTGCAAGTCGCTTATTGTTCCTAGCGGGGGCCTACGAGCAGTACTTC.

V gene TRBV27 combines with J gene TRBJ2-7; TRBD1 agrees at 8 bases. J gave up 3 bases and V 3 bases, and 10 bases lay outside the gene matches. Per the germline V gene, CDR1 is MNHEY and CDR2 is SMNVEV (reference sequence). The CDR3 spans 16 residues. The CDR3 bases are TGTGCCAGCAGTTTTAATAGGTTAGACAGGGGCTACGAGCAGTACTTC. Amino acids: CASSFNRLDRGYEQYF.

The chain carries TRBV13 and TRBJ2-2; TRBD2 is a possible D gene (7 bases). Trimming cost V 8 bases and J 8 bases, with 18 bases left between them. The germline CDR1 and CDR2 sequences are PRHDT and FYEKMQ (reference sequence). The length of the CDR3 is 14 residues. The chain's CDR3 is CASRGASGSGELFF. DNA for the CDR3: TGTGCCAGCCGGGGGGCTAGCGGTTCGGGGGAGCTGTTTTTT.

The J gene is TRBJ1-1, the V gene TRBV10-2; 8 bases map to TRBD1. Trimming took 6 bases from V and 5 from J; bases not matched to a gene: 2. The CDR3 length is 12 residues. Germline-derived CDR1 and CDR2 are WSHSY and SAAADI. The CDR3 here is CASRQGVTEAFF. CDR3 coding DNA: TGCGCCAGCAGACAGGGGGTGACTGAAGCTTTCTTT.

This sequence joins TRBV29-1 and TRBJ1-4; no reliable D call. The CDR3 totals 13 residues. V lost 4 bases and J 8 bases, leaving 14 bases between the germline ends. CDR1 is SQVTM, CDR2 ANQGSEA, per germline. Here the CDR3 reads CSVGSAGGEKLFF. The CDR3 DNA follows: TGCAGCGTTGGGTCGGCCGGCGGAGAAAAACTGTTTTTT.

The rearrangement links TRBV19 to TRBJ2-7; TRBD1 matches at 9 bases. The junction had 6 bases not matched to a gene; V was cut back by 5 bases and J by 1 base. Germline CDR1 is LNHDA and CDR2 is SQIVND (reference sequence). This CDR3 is built from 15 residues. CDR3 nucleotide sequence: TGTGCCAGTAGTCCCGGACAGGGGTTTTCCTACGAGCAGTACTTC. Amino acid sequence: CASSPGQGFSYEQYF.